This paragraph reports one TCR beta chain. Source study methods: Estimation of nucleated cell counts was performed using reference gene primer amplification. Using immunoSEQ multiplex PCR, the repertoire was profiled, and TCRdb retains in-frame clones only, with some absent. That table is the source of V, J and clone size, and D and trimming were worked out from the DNA. The sample lists about 73,000 clones; over 70% were seen once. CDR1 is WSHSY, CDR2 SAAADI, per germline. This CDR3 contains 13 residues. After removal of 2 bases from V and 7 bases from J, the junction contained 3 bases not matched to a gene. This sample was taken from a study of blood T cell repertoires in COVID-19.

The chain links TRBV10-2 to TRBJ1-2, with 8 bases fitting TRBD1. This clonotype originated in an older man with active or convalescent COVID-19. Sequences were obtained from peripheral blood. In nucleotides, the CDR3 is TGCGCCAGCAGTGAGAACAGGGGGGCTGGCTACACCTTC. Protein sequence: CASSENRGAGYTF.